The rows below give T cell receptor beta chains drawn from one sample of a study of T cell changes during pregnancy in multiple sclerosis. TCRdb's table, derived via immunoSEQ multiplex PCR, lists solely in-frame clones and lacks some. Here the sample spans tens of thousands of clones, nearly 95% being singletons. The material sequenced was peripheral blood, taken in the first trimester of pregnancy. These receptors all come from a female donor with multiple sclerosis, enrolled in a pregnancy study. The CDR3 runs from the conserved cysteine through the conserved F or W. A D gene is named only where the DNA matches it firmly. Clone sizes are given selectively: once, few, many, or a class where the clone is expanded.

j_call v_call clone_size d_call cdr3_nt cdr3_aa
TRBJ1-3 TRBV6-1 - - TGTGCCAGCAGTGAATCTGCGGAGAGAAACACCATATATTTT CASSESAERNTIYF
TRBJ1-5 TRBV19 few TRBD1 TGTGCCAGTAGTACCCCCGGACAGGGGCGCAATCAGCCCCAGCATTTT CASSTPGQGRNQPQHF
TRBJ1-1 TRBV11-2 - - TGTGCCAGCAGCTCAAGGGGAGGGAATAGTGAAGCTTTCTTT CASSSRGGNSEAFF
TRBJ2-7 TRBV27 - - TGTGCCAGCAGTTTGCGGGGTCTAGGCGAGCAGTACTTC CASSLRGLGEQYF
TRBJ2-1 TRBV5-5 - - TGTGCCAGCAGCAGTGGGGGGGGCGTTAACAATGAGCAGTTCTTC CASSSGGGVNNEQFF
TRBJ2-1 TRBV9 once TRBD1 TGTGCCAGCAGCGTAGAAACCTGGGGACAGGTACGCGGTGAGCAGTTCTTC CASSVETWGQVRGEQFF
TRBJ2-1 TRBV4-2 - TRBD2 TGTGCCAGCAGCCGTGGCGGGGGGTACAATGAGCAGTTCTTC CASSRGGGYNEQFF
TRBJ1-5 TRBV19 - - TGTGCCAGTAGTACAGGGGATCAGCCCCAGCATTTT CASSTGDQPQHF
TRBJ2-5 TRBV5-1 - TRBD2 TGCGCCAGCAGCCCGGGGGGGGACCAAGAGACCCAGTACTTC CASSPGGDQETQYF
TRBJ1-2 TRBV5-4 - - TGTGCCAGCAGCCAAGAAAGGGGAGGCTACACCTTC CASSQERGGYTF
TRBJ2-1 TRBV11-1 - TRBD1 TGTGCCAGCAGCTCCGGGACAGGGTATTCGGCACTGAATGAGCAGTTCTTC CASSSGTGYSALNEQFF
TRBJ1-1 TRBV2 once TRBD1 TGTGCCGGCGACAGGGATAACACTGAAGCTTTCTTT CAGDRDNTEAFF
TRBJ1-1 TRBV12-5 - - TGTGCTAGTGCCGAGCACGGGGAAGCTTTCTTT CASAEHGEAFF
TRBJ2-5 TRBV5-1 - TRBD2 TGCGCCAGCGCCCCCAGGGGGACTAGCGGACTCCGGGGAGAGACCCAGTACTTC CASAPRGTSGLRGETQYF
TRBJ1-5 TRBV18 - - TGTGCCAGCTCACCAAACCCCCCCGGAGGGATGAACAATCAGCCCCAGCATTTT CASSPNPPGGMNNQPQHF
TRBJ2-1 TRBV6-4 once TRBD2 TGTGCCAGCAGTGGCGCTGGGACTAGCGGGGGGGCCGTCAATGAGCAGTTCTTC CASSGAGTSGGAVNEQFF
TRBJ1-1 TRBV9 - - TGTGCCAGCAGTGACCAGGCGGGGGGGGTTGCTGAAGCTTTCTTT CASSDQAGGVAEAFF